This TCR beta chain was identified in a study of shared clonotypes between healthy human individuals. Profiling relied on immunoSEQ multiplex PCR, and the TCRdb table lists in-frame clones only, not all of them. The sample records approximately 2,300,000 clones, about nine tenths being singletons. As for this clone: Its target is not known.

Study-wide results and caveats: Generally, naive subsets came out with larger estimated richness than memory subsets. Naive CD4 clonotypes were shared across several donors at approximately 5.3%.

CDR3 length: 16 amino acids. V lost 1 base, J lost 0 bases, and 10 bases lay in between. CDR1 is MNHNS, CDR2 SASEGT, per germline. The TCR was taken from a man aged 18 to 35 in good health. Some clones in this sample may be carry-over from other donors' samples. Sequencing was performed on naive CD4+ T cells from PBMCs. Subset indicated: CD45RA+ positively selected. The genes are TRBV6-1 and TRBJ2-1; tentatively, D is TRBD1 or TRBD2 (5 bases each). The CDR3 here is CASSEVWGSSYNEQFF. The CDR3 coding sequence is TGTGCCAGCAGTGAAGTTTGGGGGAGCTCCTACAATGAGCAGTTCTTC.